Listed below are T cell receptor beta chains from one sample, sequenced in a study of identical twins. TCRdb passed the 5' RACE reads through MiXCR, listing each CDR3 protein once. The data contain roughly 720,000 distinct CDR3 sequences, about 20% of them seen just once; the ten biggest clones take up about an eighth. Separately, the same data were catalogued under a study of T cells expressing NK-cell markers.

Source material: PBMCs. The source of these receptors is a woman between 18 and 29 years old in good health. CDR3s include the opening cysteine and the closing phenylalanine or tryptophan. A D gene is named only where the DNA matches it firmly. Size is stated for part of the rows, as once, few or many counts, or as a class when the clone is expanded.

J gene | V gene | D gene | clone size | CDR3 protein | CDR3 DNA
TRBJ1-1 | TRBV20-1 | NA | few | CSATTAGGNTEAFF | TGCAGTGCTACCACCGCTGGGGGGAACACTGAAGCTTTCTTT
TRBJ2-3 | TRBV7-9 | TRBD2 | NA | CASSFGLATRTDTQYF | TGTGCCAGCAGCTTCGGACTAGCGACCCGCACAGATACGCAGTATTTT
TRBJ2-7 | TRBV9 | NA | once | CASSVGLEGREQYF | TGTGCCAGCAGCGTAGGACTGGAGGGCCGTGAGCAGTACTTC
TRBJ2-5 | TRBV29-1 | TRBD1 | few | CSVEERGQGLGETQYF | TGCAGCGTTGAAGAAAGGGGACAGGGGTTGGGGGAGACCCAGTACTTC
TRBJ2-7 | TRBV5-1 | NA | NA | CASSPGLGGHEQYF | TGCGCCAGCAGCCCGGGTCTGGGTGGTCACGAGCAGTACTTC
TRBJ2-5 | TRBV29-1 | NA | NA | CSAPRAGGETQYF | TGCAGCGCCCCCAGGGCCGGCGGTGAGACCCAGTACTTC
TRBJ2-5 | TRBV7-2 | TRBD2 | few | CASSLRGLAARETQYF | TGTGCCAGCAGCTTACGTGGACTAGCGGCGCGGGAGACCCAGTACTTC
TRBJ2-1 | TRBV7-9 | TRBD1 | few | CASSFGGGTGDPNEQFF | TGTGCCAGCAGCTTTGGAGGTGGGACAGGGGACCCCAATGAGCAGTTCTTC
TRBJ1-4 | TRBV7-2 | NA | NA | CASSTGLPDEKLFF | TGTGCCAGCAGCACGGGCCTCCCGGACGAAAAACTGTTTTTT
TRBJ2-1 | TRBV12-3/TRBV12-4 | NA | NA | CASSRPGQGRYNEQFF | TGTGCCAGCAGCCGACCGGGCCAGGGGAGGTACAATGAGCAGTTCTTC
TRBJ2-3 | TRBV19 | TRBD1 | NA | CASSPRQGVTDTQYF | TGTGCCAGTAGTCCACGACAGGGAGTCACAGATACGCAGTATTTT
TRBJ1-1 | TRBV29-1 | NA | NA | CSGWGGEAYEAFF | TGCAGCGGTTGGGGGGGAGAGGCATATGAAGCTTTCTTT
TRBJ2-7 | TRBV6-5 | TRBD2 | many | CASSYREGSYEQYF | TGTGCCAGCAGTTATAGGGAGGGCTCCTACGAGCAGTACTTC
TRBJ2-5 | TRBV27 | NA | NA | CASSLSRRGRETQYF | TGTGCCAGCAGTTTATCTAGACGTGGGAGGGAGACCCAGTACTTC
TRBJ2-7 | TRBV9 | TRBD2 | NA | CASSVSLAGVEQYF | TGTGCCAGCAGCGTAAGTCTAGCGGGAGTGGAGCAGTACTTC
TRBJ1-2 | TRBV4-1 | NA | NA | CASSQDRGTPYGYTF | TGCGCCAGCAGCCAAGATCGTGGGACCCCTTACGGCTACACCTTC
TRBJ1-5 | TRBV9 | NA | NA | CASSVEGSGNQPQHF | TGTGCCAGCAGCGTAGAAGGGTCCGGCAATCAGCCCCAGCATTTT
TRBJ2-1 | TRBV12-3/TRBV12-4 | NA | few | CASSPSGVWQFF | TGTGCCAGCAGTCCCTCGGGGGTATGGCAGTTCTTC
TRBJ1-5 | TRBV20-1 | TRBD1 | NA | CSTRGQGNQPQHF | TGCAGTACCAGAGGACAGGGGAATCAGCCCCAGCATTTT
TRBJ2-3 | TRBV2 | TRBD2 | many | CASKERGDTDTQYF | TGTGCCAGCAAAGAGCGGGGGGACACAGATACGCAGTATTTT
TRBJ2-3 | TRBV6-5 | NA | NA | CASSYYVSTDTQYF | TGTGCCAGCAGTTACTACGTATCTACAGATACGCAGTATTTT
TRBJ2-5 | TRBV20-1 | TRBD1 | NA | CSAFDRGETQYF | TGCAGTGCTTTCGACAGGGGGGAGACCCAGTACTTC
TRBJ1-1 | TRBV7-2 | NA | NA | CASSLEIGLLNTEAFF | TGTGCCAGCAGCTTAGAAATTGGGTTGTTGAACACTGAAGCTTTCTTT
TRBJ2-2 | TRBV12-5 | NA | few | CASGLVTANTGELFF | TGTGCTAGTGGTTTGGTAACAGCGAACACCGGGGAGCTGTTTTTT
TRBJ2-7 | TRBV6-2/TRBV6-3 | NA | few | CASSRTPRSRDFSLEQYF | TGTGCCAGCAGCCGAACACCCCGATCTCGCGACTTTTCGCTCGAGCAGTACTTC
TRBJ2-1 | TRBV7-2 | TRBD2 | few | CASSLVHSGTYNEQFF | TGTGCCAGCAGCTTAGTACATAGCGGGACATACAATGAGCAGTTCTTC
TRBJ2-7 | TRBV27 | TRBD1 | NA | CATGDRPTYEQYF | TGTGCCACCGGGGACAGACCTACCTACGAGCAGTACTTC
TRBJ2-7 | TRBV27 | NA | many | CASRLGVEQYF | TGTGCCAGCCGGCTTGGGGTCGAGCAGTACTTC
TRBJ2-7 | TRBV20-1 | TRBD1 | once | CSASGQGGCYEQYF | TGCAGTGCTAGCGGACAGGGGGGCTGCTACGAGCAGTACTTC
TRBJ1-2 | TRBV29-1 | NA | few | CSVRDSVILGYTF | TGCAGCGTTCGCGACAGCGTTATCCTAGGCTACACCTTC
TRBJ2-5 | TRBV2 | NA | few | CASRGVLQETQYF | TGTGCCAGCAGAGGAGTACTACAAGAGACCCAGTACTTC
TRBJ2-7 | TRBV12-3/TRBV12-4 | NA | NA | CASSLVGGPFYEQYF | TGTGCCAGCAGTTTAGTTGGGGGCCCCTTCTACGAGCAGTACTTC
TRBJ1-6 | TRBV7-9 | NA | many | CASSLGRGNSPLHF | TGTGCCAGCAGCTTGGGCAGGGGAAATTCACCCCTCCACTTT
TRBJ1-1 | TRBV10-3 | NA | few | CAISEPRTVWAFF | TGTGCCATCAGTGAGCCGAGGACAGTGTGGGCTTTCTTT
TRBJ2-7 | TRBV27 | NA | NA | CASSPGGNLLYEQYF | TGTGCCAGCAGTCCTGGGGGGAACCTCCTTTACGAGCAGTACTTC
TRBJ2-3 | TRBV7-9 | NA | NA | CASSVSPYTQYF | TGTGCCAGCAGCGTATCCCCCTATACGCAGTATTTT